This T cell receptor beta chain was observed in a study of Graves' ophthalmopathy and Graves' hyperthyroidism. The TCR beta CDR3 regions underwent amplification from RNA transcripts. RT-PCR was first run with HTBI primers, then multiplex PCR in a second round. Each CDR3 protein is one row after TCRdb ran MiXCR on the multiplex PCR reads. Counted here are hundreds of thousands of distinct CDR3 sequences, just over 40% occurring once; the ten biggest clones make up 3.3%. The CDR3 is made up of 16 amino acids. Germline lookup yields CDR1 MGHDK and CDR2 SYGVNS. V lost 9 bases, J lost 0 bases, and 17 bases lay in between.

This sequence originates from an adult man with Graves' ophthalmopathy. What was sequenced was peripheral blood. The J gene is TRBJ1-4, the V gene TRBV25-1, with D possibly matching TRBD1 (5 bases). CDR3 sequence (DNA): TGTGCCAGGGTAGGGGCGTGGACCCCAACTAATGAAAAACTGTTTTTT. This gives the protein CARVGAWTPTNEKLFF. The whole variable domain, remainder taken from reference TRBV25-1 and TRBJ1-4, is EADIYQTPRYLVIGTGKKITLECSQTMGHDKMYWYQQDPGMELHLIHYSYGVNSTEKGDLSSESTVSRIRTEHFPLTLESARPSHTSQYLCARVGAWTPTNEKLFFGSGTQLSVL.